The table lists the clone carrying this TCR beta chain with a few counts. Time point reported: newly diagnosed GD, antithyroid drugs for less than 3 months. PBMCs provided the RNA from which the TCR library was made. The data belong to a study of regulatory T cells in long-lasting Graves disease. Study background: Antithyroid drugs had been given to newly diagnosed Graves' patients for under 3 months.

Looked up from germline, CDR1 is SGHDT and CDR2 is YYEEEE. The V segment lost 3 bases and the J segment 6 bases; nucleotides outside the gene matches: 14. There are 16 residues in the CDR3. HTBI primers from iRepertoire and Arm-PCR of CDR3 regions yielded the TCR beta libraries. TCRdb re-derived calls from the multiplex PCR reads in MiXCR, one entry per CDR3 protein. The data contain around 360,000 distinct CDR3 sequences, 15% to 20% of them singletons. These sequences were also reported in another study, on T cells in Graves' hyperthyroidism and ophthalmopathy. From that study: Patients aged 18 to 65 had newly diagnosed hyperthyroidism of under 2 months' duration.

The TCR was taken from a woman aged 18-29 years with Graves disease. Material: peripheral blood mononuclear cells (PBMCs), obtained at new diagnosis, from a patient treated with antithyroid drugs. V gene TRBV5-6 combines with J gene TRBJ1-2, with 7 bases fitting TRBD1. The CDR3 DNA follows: TGTGCCAGCAGCTCCGCCGGAGACAGGGACCCTCATGGCTACACCTTC. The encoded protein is CASSSAGDRDPHGYTF. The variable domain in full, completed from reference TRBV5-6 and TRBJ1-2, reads DAGVTQSPTHLIKTRGQQVTLRCSPKSGHDTVSWYQQALGQGPQFIFQYYEEEERQRGNFPDRFSGHQFPNYSSELNVNALLLGDSALYLCASSSAGDRDPHGYTFGSGTRLTVV.